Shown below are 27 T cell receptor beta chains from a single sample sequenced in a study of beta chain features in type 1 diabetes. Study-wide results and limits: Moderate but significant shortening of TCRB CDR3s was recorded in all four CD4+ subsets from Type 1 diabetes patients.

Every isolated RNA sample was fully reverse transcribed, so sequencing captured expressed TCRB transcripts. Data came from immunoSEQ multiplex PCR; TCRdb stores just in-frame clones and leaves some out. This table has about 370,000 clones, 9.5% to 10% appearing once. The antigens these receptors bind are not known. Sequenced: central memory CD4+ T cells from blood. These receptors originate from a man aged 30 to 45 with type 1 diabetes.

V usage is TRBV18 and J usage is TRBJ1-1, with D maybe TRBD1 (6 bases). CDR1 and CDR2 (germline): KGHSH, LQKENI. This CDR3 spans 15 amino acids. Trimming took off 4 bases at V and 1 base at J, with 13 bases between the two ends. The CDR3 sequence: CASSLTGTKNTEAFF. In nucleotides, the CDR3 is TGTGCCAGCTCACTTACCGGGACAAAGAACACTGAAGCTTTCTTT.

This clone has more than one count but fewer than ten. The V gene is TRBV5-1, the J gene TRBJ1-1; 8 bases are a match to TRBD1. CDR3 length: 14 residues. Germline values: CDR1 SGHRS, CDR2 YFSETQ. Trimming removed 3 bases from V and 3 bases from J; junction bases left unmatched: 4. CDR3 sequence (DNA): TGCGCCAGCAGCTCACAGGGACAGGACACTGAAGCTTTCTTT. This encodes CASSSQGQDTEAFF.

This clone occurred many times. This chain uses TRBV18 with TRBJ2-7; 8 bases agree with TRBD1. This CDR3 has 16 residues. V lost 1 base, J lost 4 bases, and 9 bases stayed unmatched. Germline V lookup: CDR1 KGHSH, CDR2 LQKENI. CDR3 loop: CASSPRVRTGTYEQYF. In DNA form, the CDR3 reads TGTGCCAGCTCACCACGTGTTCGGACAGGGACATACGAGCAGTACTTC.

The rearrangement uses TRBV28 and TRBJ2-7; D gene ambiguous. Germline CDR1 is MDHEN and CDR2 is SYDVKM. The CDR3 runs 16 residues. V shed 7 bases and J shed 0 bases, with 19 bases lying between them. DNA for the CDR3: TGTGCCAGCAACCTCTCTCGAAGGTGGGGCTCCTACGAGCAGTACTTC. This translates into CASNLSRRWGSYEQYF. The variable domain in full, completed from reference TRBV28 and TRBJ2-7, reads DVKVTQSSRYLVKRTGEKVFLECVQDMDHENMFWYRQDPGLGLRLIYFSYDVKMKEKGDIPEGYSVSREKKERFSLILESASTNQTSMYLCASNLSRRWGSYEQYFGPGTRLTVT.

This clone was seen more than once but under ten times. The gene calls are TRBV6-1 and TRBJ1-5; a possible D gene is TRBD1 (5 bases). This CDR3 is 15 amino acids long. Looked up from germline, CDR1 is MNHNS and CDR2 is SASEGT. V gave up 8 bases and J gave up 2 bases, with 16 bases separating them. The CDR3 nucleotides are TGTGCCAGCTCTCTCGGTGGGGGAGGCAATCAGCCCCAGCATTTT. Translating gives CASSLGGGGNQPQHF.

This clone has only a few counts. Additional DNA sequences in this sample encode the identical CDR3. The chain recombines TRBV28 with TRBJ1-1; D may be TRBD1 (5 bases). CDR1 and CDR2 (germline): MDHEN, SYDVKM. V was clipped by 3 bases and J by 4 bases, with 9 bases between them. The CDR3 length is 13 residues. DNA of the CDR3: TGTGCCAGCAGTTTCGAAGGGGTCACTGAAGCTTTCTTT. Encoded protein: CASSFEGVTEAFF.

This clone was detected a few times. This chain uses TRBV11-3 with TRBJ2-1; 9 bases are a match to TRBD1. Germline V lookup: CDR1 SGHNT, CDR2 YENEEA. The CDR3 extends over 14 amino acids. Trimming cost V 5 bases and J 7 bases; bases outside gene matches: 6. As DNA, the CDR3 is TGTGCCAGCAGCCCGGACAGGGGCGGGAATGAGCAGTTCTTC. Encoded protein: CASSPDRGGNEQFF.

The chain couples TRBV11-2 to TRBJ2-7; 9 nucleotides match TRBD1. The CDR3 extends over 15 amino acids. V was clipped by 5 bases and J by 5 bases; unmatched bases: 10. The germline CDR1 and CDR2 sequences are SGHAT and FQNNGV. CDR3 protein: CASSARGQGPDEQYF. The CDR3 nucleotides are TGTGCCAGCAGCGCCCGGGGACAGGGCCCTGACGAGCAGTACTTC.

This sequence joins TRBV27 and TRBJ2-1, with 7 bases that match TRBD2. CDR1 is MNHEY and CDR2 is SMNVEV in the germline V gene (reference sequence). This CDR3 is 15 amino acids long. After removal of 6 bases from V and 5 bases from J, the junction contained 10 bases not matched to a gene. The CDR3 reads CASSLMEAGHNEQFF. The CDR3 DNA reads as TGTGCCAGCAGCCTCATGGAAGCGGGACACAATGAGCAGTTCTTC.

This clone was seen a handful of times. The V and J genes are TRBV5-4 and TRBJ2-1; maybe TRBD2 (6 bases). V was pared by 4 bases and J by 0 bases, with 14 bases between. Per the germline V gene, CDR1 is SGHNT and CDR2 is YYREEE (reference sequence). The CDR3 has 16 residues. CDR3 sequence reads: CASSQELADSYNEQFF. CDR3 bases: TGTGCCAGCAGCCAAGAACTAGCCGACTCCTACAATGAGCAGTTCTTC.

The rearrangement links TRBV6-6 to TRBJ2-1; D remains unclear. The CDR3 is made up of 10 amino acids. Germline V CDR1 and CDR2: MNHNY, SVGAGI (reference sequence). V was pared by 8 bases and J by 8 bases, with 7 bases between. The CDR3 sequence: CASGDHEQFF. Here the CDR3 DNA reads TGTGCCAGCGGTGACCATGAGCAGTTCTTC.

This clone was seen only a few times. The CDR3 here is CASSVERRYTGELFF. The CDR3 nucleotides are TGTGCCAGCAGCGTAGAGAGACGCTACACCGGGGAGCTGTTTTTT. The chain recombines TRBV9 with TRBJ2-2; no reliable D call. The germline CDR1 and CDR2 sequences are SGDLS and YYNGEE. V was trimmed by 0 bases and J by 3 bases, leaving 9 bases between them. The CDR3 is 15 amino acids.

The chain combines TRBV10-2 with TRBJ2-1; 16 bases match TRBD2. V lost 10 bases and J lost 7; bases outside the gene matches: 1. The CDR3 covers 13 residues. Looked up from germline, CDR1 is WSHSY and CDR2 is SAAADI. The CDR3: CATGLAGGNEQFF. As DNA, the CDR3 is TGCGCCACGGGACTAGCGGGAGGGAATGAGCAGTTCTTC.

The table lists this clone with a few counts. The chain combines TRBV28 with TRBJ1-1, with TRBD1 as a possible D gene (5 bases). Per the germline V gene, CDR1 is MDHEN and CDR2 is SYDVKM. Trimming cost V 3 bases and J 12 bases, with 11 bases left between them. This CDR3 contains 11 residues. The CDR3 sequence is CASSFSGWTFF. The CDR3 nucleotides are TGTGCCAGCAGTTTTTCAGGGTGGACTTTCTTT. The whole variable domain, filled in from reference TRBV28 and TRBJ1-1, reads DVKVTQSSRYLVKRTGEKVFLECVQDMDHENMFWYRQDPGLGLRLIYFSYDVKMKEKGDIPEGYSVSREKKERFSLILESASTNQTSMYLCASSFSGWTFFGQGTRLTVV.

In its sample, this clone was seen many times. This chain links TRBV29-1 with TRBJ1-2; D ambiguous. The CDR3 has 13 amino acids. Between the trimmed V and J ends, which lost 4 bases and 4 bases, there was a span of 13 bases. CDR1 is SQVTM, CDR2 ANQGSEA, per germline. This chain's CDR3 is CSVVPDHGYGYTF. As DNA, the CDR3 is TGCAGCGTTGTCCCAGACCACGGCTATGGCTACACCTTC. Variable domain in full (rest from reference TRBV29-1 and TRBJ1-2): SAVISQKPSRDICQRGTSLTIQCQVDSQVTMMFWYRQQPGQSLTLIATANQGSEATYESGFVIDKFPISRPNLTFSTLTVSNMSPEDSSIYLCSVVPDHGYGYTFGSGTRLTVV.

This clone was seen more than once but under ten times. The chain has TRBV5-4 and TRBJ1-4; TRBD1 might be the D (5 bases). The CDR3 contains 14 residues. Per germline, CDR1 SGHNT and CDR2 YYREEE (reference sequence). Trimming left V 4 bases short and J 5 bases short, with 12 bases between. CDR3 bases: TGTGCCAGCAGCCTTCAGACAGAGAATGAAAAACTGTTTTTT. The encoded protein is CASSLQTENEKLFF.

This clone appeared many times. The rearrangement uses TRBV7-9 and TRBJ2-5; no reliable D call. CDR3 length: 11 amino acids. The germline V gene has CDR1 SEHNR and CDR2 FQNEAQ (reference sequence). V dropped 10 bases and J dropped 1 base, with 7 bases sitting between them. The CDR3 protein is CAILAQETQYF. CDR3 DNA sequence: TGTGCCATACTCGCCCAAGAGACCCAGTACTTC.

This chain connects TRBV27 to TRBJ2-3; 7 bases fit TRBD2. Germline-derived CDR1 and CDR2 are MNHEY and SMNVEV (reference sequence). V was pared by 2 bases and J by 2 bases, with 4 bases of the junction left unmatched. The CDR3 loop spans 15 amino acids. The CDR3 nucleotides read TGTGCCAGCAGTTTAGCGGGAGCATTCACAGATACGCAGTATTTT. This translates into CASSLAGAFTDTQYF.

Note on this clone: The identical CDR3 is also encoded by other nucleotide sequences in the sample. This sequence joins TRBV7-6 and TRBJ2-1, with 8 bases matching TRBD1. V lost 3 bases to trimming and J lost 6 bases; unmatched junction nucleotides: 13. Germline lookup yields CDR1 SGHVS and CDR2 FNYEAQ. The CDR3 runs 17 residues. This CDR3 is CASSFRVLGQGANEQFF. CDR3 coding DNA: TGTGCCAGCAGCTTTAGGGTTCTAGGACAGGGAGCCAATGAGCAGTTCTTC.

The CDR3 sequence is CASSRGDSNQPQHF. The CDR3 bases are TGCGCCAGCAGCCGGGGTGATAGCAATCAGCCCCAGCATTTT. The chain carries TRBV5-1 and TRBJ1-5; no firm D call. V was pared by 4 bases and J by 0 bases, with 8 bases between. This CDR3 has 14 residues. CDR1 is SGHRS, CDR2 YFSETQ, per germline.

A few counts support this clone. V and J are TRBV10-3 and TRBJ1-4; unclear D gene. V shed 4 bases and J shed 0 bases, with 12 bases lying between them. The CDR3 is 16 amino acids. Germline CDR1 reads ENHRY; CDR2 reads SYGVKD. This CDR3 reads CAISAQYIATNEKLFF. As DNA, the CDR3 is TGTGCCATCAGTGCCCAATACATTGCAACTAATGAAAAACTGTTTTTT.

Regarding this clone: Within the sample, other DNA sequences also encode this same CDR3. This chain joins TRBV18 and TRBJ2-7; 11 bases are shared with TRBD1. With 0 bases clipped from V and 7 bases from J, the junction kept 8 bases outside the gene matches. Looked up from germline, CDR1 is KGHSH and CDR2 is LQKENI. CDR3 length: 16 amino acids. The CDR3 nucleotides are TGTGCCAGCTCACCACCGGGACAGGGGGGACTAGGAGAGCAGTACTTC. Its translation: CASSPPGQGGLGEQYF.

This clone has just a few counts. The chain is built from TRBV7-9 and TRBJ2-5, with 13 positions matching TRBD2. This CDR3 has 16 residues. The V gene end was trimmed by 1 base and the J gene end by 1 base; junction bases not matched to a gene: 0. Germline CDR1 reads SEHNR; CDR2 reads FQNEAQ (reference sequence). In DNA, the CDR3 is TGTGCCAGCAGCTTAGGGACTAGCGGGGGCCAAGAGACCCAGTACTTC. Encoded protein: CASSLGTSGGQETQYF.

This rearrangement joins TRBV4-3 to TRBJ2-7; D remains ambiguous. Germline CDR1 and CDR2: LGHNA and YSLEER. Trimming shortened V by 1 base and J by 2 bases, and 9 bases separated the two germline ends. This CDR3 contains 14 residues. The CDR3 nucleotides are TGCGCCAGCAGCCAAGTCACGGGCCCCTACGAGCAGTACTTC. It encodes CASSQVTGPYEQYF.

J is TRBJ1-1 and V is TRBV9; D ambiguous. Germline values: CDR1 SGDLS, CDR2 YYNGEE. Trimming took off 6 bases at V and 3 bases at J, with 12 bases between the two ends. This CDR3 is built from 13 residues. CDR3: CASNTGEDTEAFF. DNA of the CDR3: TGTGCCAGCAACACCGGGGAAGACACTGAAGCTTTCTTT. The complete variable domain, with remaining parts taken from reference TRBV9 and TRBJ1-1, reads DSGVTQTPKHLITATGQRVTLRCSPRSGDLSVYWYQQSLDQGLQFLIQYYNGEERAKGNILERFSAQQFPDLHSELNLSSLELGDSALYFCASNTGEDTEAFFGQGTRLTVV.

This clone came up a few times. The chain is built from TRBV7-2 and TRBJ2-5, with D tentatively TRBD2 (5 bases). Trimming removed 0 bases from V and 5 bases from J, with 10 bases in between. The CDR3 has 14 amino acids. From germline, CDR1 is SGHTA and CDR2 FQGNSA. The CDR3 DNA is TGTGCCAGCAGCTTAGCGGGAGCCGGGGAGACCCAGTACTTC. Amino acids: CASSLAGAGETQYF.

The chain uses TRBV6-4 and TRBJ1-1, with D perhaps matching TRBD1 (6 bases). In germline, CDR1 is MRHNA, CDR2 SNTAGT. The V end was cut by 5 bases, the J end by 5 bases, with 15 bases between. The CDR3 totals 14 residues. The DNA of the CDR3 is TGTGCCAGCAGTAAACAGGGCTTAAGAACTGAAGCTTTCTTT. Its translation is CASSKQGLRTEAFF.